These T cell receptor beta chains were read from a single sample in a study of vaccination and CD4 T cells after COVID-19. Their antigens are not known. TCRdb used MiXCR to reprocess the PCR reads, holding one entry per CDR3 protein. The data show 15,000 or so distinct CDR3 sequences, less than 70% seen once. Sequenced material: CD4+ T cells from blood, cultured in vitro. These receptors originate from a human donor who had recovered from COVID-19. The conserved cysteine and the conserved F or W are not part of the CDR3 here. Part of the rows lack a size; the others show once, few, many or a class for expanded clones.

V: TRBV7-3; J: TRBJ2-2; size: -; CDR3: ASSLEGNTGELF
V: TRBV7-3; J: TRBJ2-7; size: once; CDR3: ASIPHQYCPYEQY
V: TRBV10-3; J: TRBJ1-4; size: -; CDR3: AISPQGLGGEKLF
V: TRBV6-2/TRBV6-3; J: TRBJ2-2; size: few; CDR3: ASRRTGGGELF
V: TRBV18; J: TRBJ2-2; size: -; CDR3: ASSPGTSGIGELF
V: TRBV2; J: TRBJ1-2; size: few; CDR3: ASSVGSTYGYT
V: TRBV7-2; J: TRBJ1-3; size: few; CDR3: ASSLITDSWSWGNTIY
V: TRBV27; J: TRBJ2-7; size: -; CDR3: ASSNPGTSGSYEQY
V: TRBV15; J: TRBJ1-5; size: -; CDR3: ATSRLAGGDDNQPQH
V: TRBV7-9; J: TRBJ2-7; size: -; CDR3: ASSRGRGGHEQY
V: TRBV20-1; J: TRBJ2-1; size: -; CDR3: SAERDSSYNEQF
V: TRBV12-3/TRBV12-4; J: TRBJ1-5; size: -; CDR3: ASSLSTTNQPQH
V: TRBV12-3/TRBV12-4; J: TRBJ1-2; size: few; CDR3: ASSFSQGGYT
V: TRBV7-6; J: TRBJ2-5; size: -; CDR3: ASSLGYQETQY
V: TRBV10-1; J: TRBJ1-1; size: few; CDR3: ASTTPGRAEAF
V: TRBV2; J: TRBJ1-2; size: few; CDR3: ASSEQMTGNYGYT
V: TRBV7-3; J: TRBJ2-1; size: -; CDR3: ASSQTYGAGTQF
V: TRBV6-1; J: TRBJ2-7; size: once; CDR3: ASSLEGAWTYEQY
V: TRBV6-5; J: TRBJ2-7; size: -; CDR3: ASSYGTGIYEQY
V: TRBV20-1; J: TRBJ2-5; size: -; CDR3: SAPLAGQETQY
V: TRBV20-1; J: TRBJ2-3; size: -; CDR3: SAPGTSGRALGDTQY
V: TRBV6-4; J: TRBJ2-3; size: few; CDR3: ASSVAGGATDTQY
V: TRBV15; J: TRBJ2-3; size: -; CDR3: ATSRVRVSVAERFGAQY